This T cell receptor beta chain stems from a study of blood T cell repertoires in COVID-19. As for the study in general: COVID-19 samples collected from the United States, Italy and Spain covered acute and convalescent phases. PBMCs, B-cell-depleted T cells, or T cells were the source of the cDNA or gDNA that made up the material.

Using immunoSEQ multiplex PCR, the repertoire was profiled, and TCRdb retains in-frame clones only, with some absent. The data contain about 140,000 clones, about 77% of them singletons. The sequence derives from a woman between 45 and 60 years old with active or convalescent COVID-19. Material for sequencing was peripheral blood.

The CDR3: CASSPQGSSGNTIYF. In nucleotides, the CDR3 is TGTGCCAGCAGCCCCCAAGGGAGCTCTGGAAACACCATATATTTT. The V gene is TRBV7-2, the J gene TRBJ1-3, with D hard to call. With 5 bases removed from V and 0 bases from J, the gap between germline ends came to 11 bases. The CDR3 sequence is 15 residues long. CDR1 and CDR2 from the germline V gene are SGHTA and FQGNSA.